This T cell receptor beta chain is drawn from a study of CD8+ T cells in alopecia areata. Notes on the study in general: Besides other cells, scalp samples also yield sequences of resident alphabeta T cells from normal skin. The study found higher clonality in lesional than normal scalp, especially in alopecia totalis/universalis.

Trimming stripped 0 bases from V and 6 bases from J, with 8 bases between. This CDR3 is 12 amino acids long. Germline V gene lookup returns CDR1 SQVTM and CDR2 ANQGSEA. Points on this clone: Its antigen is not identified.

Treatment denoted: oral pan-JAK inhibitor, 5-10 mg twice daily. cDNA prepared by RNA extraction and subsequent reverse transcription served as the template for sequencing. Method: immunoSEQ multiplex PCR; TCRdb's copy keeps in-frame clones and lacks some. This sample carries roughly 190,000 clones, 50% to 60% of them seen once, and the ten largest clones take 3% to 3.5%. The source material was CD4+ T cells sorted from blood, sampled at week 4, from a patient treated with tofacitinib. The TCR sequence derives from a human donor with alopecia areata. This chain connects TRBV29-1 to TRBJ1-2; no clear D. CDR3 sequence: CSVEELFDGYTF. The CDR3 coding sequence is TGCAGCGTTGAAGAGTTGTTCGATGGCTACACCTTC.